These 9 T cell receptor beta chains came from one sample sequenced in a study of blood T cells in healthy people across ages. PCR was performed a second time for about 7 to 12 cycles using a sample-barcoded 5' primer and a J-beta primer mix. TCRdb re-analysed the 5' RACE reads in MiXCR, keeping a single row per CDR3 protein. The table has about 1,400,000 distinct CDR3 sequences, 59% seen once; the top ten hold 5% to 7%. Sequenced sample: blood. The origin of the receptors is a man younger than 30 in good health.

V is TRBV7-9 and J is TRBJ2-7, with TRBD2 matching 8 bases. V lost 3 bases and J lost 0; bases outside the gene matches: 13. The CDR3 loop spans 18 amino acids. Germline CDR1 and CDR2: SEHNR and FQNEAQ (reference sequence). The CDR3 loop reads CASSFSPGLATSSYEQYF. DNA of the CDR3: TGTGCCAGCAGCTTTTCCCCCGGACTAGCAACGAGCTCCTACGAGCAGTACTTC.

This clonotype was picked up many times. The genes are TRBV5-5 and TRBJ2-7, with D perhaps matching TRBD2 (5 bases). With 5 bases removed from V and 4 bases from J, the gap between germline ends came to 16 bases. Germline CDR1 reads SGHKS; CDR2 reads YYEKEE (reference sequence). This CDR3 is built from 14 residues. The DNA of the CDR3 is TGTGCCAGCAGTCCGCAGCTAGCTAGATACGAGCAGTACTTC. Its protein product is CASSPQLARYEQYF.

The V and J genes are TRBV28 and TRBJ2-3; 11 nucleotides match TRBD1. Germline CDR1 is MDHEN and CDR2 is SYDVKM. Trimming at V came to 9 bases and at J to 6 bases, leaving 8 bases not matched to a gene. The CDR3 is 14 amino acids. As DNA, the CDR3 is TGTGCCAGTGACCGGGACAGGGGGGCGGATACGCAGTATTTT. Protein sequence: CASDRDRGADTQYF.

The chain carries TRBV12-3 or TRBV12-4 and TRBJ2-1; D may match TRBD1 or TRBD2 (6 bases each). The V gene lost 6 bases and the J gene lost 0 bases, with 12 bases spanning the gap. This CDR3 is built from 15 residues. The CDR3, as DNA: TGTGCCAGCAGACTGGGGGGCCCCTCCTACAATGAGCAGTTCTTC. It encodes CASRLGGPSYNEQFF.

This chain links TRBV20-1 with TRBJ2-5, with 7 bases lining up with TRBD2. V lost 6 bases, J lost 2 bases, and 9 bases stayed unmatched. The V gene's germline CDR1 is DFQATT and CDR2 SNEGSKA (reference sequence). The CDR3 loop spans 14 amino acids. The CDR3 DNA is TGCAGTGCCCCGAGGCTAGCGGCACAAGAGACCCAGTACTTC. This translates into CSAPRLAAQETQYF.

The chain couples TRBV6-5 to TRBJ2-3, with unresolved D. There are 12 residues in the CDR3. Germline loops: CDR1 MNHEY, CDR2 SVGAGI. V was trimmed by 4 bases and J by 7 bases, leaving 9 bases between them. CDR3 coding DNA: TGTGCCAGCAGTTCGTCCGAACATACGCAGTATTTT. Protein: CASSSSEHTQYF.

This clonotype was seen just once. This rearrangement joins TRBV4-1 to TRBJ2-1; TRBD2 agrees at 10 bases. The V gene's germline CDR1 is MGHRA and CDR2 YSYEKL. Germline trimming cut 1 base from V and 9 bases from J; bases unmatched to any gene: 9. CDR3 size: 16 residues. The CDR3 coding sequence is TGCGCCAGCAGCCAAGGAGCGGGAGGGGGAAGTGGTGAGCAGTTCTTC. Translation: CASSQGAGGGSGEQFF.

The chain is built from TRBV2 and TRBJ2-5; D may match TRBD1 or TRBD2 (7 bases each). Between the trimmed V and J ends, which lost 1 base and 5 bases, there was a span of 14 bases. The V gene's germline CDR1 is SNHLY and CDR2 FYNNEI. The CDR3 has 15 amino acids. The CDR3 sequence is CASSEEGGGQETQYF. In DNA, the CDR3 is TGTGCCAGCAGTGAAGAGGGCGGGGGACAGGAGACCCAGTACTTC.

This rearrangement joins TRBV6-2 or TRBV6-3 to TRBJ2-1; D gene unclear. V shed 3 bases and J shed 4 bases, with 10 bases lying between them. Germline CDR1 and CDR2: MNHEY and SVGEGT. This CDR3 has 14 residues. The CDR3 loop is CASSYEQQYNEQFF. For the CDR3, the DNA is TGTGCCAGCAGTTATGAACAGCAATACAATGAGCAGTTCTTC.